Reported below is one TCR beta chain. What it binds is not known. This CDR3 comprises 15 residues. Germline lookup yields CDR1 MNHNS and CDR2 SASEGT. Trimming cost V 4 bases and J 0 bases, with 13 bases left between them. The data originate from a study of beta chain features in type 1 diabetes. Study in general: Patients and healthy donors were similar in age, gender and cell yields. Study-wide findings and caveats: Sampled from patients, naive, central memory and Treg TCRB repertoires appeared more similar than those sampled from healthy donors.

As every portion of the isolated RNA was reverse transcribed, the sequencing read expressed TCRB transcripts. Clones were sequenced by immunoSEQ multiplex PCR, and TCRdb holds only the in-frame ones, with some missing. The sample yields approximately 250,000 clones, 11% to 15% seen once. This clonotype was obtained from a woman aged 40 to 49 in good health. Sequencing input: naive CD4+ T cells from blood. V is TRBV6-1 and J is TRBJ2-7; tentatively, D is TRBD1 (6 bases). The CDR3 is CASSAHTGTSYEQYF. CDR3 nucleotides: TGTGCCAGCAGTGCACACACAGGGACCTCCTACGAGCAGTACTTC.